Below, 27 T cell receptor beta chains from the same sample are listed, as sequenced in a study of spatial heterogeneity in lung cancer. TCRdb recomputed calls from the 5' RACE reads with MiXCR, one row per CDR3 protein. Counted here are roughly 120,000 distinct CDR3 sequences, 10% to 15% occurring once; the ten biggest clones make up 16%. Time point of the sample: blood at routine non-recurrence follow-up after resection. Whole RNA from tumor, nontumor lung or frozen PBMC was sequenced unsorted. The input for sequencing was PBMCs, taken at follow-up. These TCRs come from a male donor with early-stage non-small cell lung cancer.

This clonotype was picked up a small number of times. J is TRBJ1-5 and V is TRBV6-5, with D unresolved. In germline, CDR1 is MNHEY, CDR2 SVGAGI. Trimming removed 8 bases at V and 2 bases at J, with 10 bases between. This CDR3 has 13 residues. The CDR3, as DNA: TGTGCCAGCGGCTGGAATGGCAATCAGCCCCAGCATTTT. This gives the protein CASGWNGNQPQHF.

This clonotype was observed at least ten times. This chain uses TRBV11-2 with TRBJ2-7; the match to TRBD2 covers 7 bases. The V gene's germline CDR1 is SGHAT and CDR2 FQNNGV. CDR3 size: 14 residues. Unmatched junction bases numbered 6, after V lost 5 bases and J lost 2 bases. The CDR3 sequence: CASSLGAGPYEQYF. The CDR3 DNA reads TGTGCCAGCAGCCTGGGAGCGGGGCCCTACGAGCAGTACTTC.

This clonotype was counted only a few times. CDR3 protein: CAASGQASYEQYF. The CDR3 DNA sequence: TGTGCCGCCTCGGGCCAGGCATCCTACGAGCAGTACTTC. The chain joins TRBV6-2 or TRBV6-3 to TRBJ2-7; D is uncertain. Germline V gives CDR1 MNHEY, CDR2 SVGEGT. Trimming took off 11 bases at V and 1 base at J, with 15 bases between the two ends. This CDR3 is built from 13 residues.

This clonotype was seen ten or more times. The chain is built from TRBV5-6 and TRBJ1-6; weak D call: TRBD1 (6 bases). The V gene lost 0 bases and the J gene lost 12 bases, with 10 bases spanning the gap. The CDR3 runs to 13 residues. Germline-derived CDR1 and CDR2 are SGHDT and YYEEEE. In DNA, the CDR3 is TGTGCCAGCAGCTTGGGACAGGCGATACCCCTCCACTTT. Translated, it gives CASSLGQAIPLHF.

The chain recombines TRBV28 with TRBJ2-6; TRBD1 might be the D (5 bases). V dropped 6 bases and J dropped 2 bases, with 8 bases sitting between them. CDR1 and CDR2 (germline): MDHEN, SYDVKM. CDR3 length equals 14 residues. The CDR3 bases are TGTGCCAGCAGCTACAGGCCTGGGGCCAACGTCCTGACTTTC. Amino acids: CASSYRPGANVLTF.

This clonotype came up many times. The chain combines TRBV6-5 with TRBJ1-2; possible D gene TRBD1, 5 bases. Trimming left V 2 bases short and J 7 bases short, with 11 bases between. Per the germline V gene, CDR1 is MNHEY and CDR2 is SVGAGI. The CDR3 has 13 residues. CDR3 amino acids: CASSYRGVRGYTF. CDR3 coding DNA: TGTGCCAGCAGTTACAGAGGGGTGCGTGGCTACACCTTC.

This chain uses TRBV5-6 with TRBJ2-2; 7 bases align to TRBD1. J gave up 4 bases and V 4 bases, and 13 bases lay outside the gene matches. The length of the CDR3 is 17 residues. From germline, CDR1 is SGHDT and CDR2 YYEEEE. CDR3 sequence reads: CASSPRTGIRITGELFF. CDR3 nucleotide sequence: TGTGCCAGCAGCCCTAGGACAGGCATACGCATCACCGGGGAGCTGTTTTTT.

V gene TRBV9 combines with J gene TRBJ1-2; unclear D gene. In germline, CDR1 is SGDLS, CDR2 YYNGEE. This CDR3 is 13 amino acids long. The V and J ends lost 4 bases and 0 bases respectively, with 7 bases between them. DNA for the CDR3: TGTGCCAGCAGCCCTCTGACTAACTATGGCTACACCTTC. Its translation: CASSPLTNYGYTF.

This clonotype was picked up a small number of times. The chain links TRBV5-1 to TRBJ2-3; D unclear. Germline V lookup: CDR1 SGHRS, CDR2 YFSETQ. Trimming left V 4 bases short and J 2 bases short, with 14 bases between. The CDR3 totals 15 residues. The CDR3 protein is CASSPGRPTTDTQYF. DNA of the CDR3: TGCGCCAGCAGCCCCGGACGCCCGACCACAGATACGCAGTATTTT.

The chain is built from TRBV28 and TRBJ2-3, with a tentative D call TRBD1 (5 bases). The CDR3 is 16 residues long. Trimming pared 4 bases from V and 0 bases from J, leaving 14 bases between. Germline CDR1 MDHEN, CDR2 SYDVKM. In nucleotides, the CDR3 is TGTGCCAGCAGTTCCCCAGCAGGGCCTAGCACAGATACGCAGTATTTT. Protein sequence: CASSSPAGPSTDTQYF.

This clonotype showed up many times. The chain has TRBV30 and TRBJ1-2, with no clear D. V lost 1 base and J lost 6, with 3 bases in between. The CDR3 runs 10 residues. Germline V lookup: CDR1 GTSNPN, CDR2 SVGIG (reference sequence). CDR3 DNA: TGTGCCTGGAGTGACGATGGCTACACCTTC. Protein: CAWSDDGYTF.

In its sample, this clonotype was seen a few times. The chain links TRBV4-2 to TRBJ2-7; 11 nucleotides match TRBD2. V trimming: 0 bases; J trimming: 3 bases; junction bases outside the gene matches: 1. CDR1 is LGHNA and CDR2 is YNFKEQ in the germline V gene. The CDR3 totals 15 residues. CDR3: CASSQEGTSGYEQYF. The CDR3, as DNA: TGTGCCAGCAGCCAAGAAGGGACTAGCGGCTACGAGCAGTACTTC.

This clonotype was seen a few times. DNA for the CDR3: TGTGCCAGCAGAGTCCGACAGCCATATAATTCACCCCTCCACTTT. This encodes CASRVRQPYNSPLHF. The rearrangement uses TRBV2 and TRBJ1-6, with a possible D match to TRBD1 (5 bases). Per the germline V gene, CDR1 is SNHLY and CDR2 is FYNNEI. The germline V and J ends were trimmed by 6 bases and 4 bases, with 13 bases remaining between them. CDR3 length: 15 residues.

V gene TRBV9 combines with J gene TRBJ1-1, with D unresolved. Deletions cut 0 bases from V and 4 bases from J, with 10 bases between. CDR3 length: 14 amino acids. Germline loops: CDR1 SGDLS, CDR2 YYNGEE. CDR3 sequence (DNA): TGTGCCAGCAGCGTAGCCCAGGCAAGCACTGAAGCTTTCTTT. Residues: CASSVAQASTEAFF. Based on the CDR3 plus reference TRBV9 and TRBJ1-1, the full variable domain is DSGVTQTPKHLITATGQRVTLRCSPRSGDLSVYWYQQSLDQGLQFLIQYYNGEERAKGNILERFSAQQFPDLHSELNLSSLELGDSALYFCASSVAQASTEAFFGQGTRLTVV.

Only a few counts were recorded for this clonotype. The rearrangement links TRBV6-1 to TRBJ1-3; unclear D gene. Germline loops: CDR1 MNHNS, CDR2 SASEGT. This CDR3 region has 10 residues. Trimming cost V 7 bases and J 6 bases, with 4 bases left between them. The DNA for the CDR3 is TGTGCCAGCAACGAAAACACCATATATTTT. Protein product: CASNENTIYF.

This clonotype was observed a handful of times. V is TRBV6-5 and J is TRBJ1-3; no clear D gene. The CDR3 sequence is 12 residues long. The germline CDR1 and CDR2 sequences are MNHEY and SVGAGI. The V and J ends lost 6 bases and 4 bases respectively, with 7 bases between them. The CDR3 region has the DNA TGTGCCAGCAGGAGTGGCGGAAACACCATATATTTT. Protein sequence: CASRSGGNTIYF.

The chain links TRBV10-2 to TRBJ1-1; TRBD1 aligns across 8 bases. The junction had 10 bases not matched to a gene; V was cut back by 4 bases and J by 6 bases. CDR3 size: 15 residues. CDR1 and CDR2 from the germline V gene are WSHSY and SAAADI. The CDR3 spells CASSGGQAGRAEAFF. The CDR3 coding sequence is TGCGCCAGCAGTGGGGGACAGGCGGGTCGGGCTGAAGCTTTCTTT.

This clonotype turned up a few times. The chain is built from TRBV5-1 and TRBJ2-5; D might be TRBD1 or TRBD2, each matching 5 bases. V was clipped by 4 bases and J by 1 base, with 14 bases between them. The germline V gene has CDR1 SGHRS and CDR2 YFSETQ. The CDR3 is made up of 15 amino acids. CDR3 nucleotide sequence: TGCGCCAGCAGCGCCGGGACCGGAATCCAAGAGACCCAGTACTTC. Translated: CASSAGTGIQETQYF.

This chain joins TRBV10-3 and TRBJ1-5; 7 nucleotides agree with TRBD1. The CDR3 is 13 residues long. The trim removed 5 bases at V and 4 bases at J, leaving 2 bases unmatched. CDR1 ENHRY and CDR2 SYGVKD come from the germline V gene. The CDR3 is CAISKDRNQPQHF. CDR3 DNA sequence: TGTGCCATCAGTAAGGACAGGAATCAGCCCCAGCATTTT.

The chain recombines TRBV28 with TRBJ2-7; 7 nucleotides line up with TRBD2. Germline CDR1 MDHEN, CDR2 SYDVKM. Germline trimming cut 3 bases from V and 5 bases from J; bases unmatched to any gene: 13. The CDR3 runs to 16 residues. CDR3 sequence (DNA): TGTGCCAGCAGTTTCCCCAGCGGGGTTTATCGCGACGAGCAGTACTTC. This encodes CASSFPSGVYRDEQYF.

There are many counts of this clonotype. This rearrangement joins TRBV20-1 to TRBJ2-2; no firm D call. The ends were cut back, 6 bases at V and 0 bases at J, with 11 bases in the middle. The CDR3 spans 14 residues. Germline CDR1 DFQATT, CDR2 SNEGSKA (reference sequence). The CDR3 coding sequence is TGCAGTGCCCGAACCAGCTCGAACACCGGGGAGCTGTTTTTT. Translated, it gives CSARTSSNTGELFF.

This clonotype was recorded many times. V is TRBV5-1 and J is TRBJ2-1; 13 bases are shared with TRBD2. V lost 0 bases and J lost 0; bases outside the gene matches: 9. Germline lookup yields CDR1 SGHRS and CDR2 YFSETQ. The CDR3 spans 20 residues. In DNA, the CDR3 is TGCGCCAGCAGCTTGGCAAGGACTAGCGGGGGATTCGACTCCTACAATGAGCAGTTCTTC. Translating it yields CASSLARTSGGFDSYNEQFF. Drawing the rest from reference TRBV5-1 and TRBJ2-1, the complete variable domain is KAGVTQTPRYLIKTRGQQVTLSCSPISGHRSVSWYQQTPGQGLQFLFEYFSETQRNKGNFPGRFSGRQFSNSRSEMNVSTLELGDSALYLCASSLARTSGGFDSYNEQFFGPGTRLTVL.

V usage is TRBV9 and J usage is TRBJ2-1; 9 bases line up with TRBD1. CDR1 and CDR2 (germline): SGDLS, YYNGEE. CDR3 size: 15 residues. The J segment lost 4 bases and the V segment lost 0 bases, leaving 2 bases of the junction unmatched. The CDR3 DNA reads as TGTGCCAGCAGCGTAGAAGGGACAGGGTACAATGAGCAGTTCTTC. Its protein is CASSVEGTGYNEQFF.

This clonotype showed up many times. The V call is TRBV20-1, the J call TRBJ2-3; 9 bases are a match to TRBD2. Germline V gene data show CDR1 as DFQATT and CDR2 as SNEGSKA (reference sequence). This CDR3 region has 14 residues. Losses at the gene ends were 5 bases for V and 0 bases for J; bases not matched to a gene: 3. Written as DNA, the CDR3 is TGCAGTGCTCTAGGGACTAGCAGCACAGATACGCAGTATTTT. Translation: CSALGTSSTDTQYF.

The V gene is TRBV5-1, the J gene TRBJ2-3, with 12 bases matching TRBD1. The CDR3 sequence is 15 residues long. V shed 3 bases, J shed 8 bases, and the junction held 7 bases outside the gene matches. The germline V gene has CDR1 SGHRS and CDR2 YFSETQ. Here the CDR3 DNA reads TGCGCCAGCAGCTCGGGGACAGGGGGCTTGCGTACGCAGTATTTT. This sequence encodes CASSSGTGGLRTQYF.

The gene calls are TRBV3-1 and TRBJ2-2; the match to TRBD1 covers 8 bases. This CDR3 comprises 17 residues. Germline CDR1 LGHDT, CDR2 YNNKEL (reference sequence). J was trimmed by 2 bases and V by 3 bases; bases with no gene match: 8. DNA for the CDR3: TGTGCCAGCAGCCAGGGCCGGGACAGGTTCAACACCGGGGAGCTGTTTTTT. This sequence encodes CASSQGRDRFNTGELFF.

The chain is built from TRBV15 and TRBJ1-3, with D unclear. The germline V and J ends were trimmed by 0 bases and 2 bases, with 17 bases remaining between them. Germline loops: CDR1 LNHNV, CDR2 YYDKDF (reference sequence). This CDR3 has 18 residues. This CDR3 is CATSRDPTLRLAGNTIYF. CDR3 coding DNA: TGTGCCACCAGCAGAGATCCCACATTGCGTCTTGCTGGAAACACCATATATTTT.